These T cell receptor beta chains were read from a single sample in a study of cytomegalovirus exposure and HLA in healthy donors. Only in-frame clones appear in the TCRdb table, and some are missing; sequencing was by immunoSEQ multiplex PCR. The sample lists 110,000 to 150,000 clones, 70% to 85% occurring once. Material for sequencing was PBMCs. These receptors were collected from a male donor in good health and CMV-seronegative. The CDR3 runs from the conserved cysteine through the conserved F or W. The order of the fields is CDR3 protein, CDR3 DNA, D gene, V gene, clone size, J gene. The D gene is left open where the match is weak. Clone size is stated in some rows and not others, as once, few, many or a class when expanded.

CDR3aa: CATTGLSNQPQHF; CDR3nt: TGTGCCACCACAGGGTTAAGTAATCAGCCCCAGCATTTT; d_gene: NA; v_gene: TRBV19; abundance: NA; j_gene: TRBJ1-5
CDR3aa: CASIAPRWNTEAFF; CDR3nt: TGTGCCAGCATTGCCCCTCGGTGGAACACTGAAGCTTTCTTT; d_gene: NA; v_gene: TRBV2; abundance: NA; j_gene: TRBJ1-1
CDR3aa: CASSPPGLKNEQFF; CDR3nt: TGTGCCAGCAGTCCCCCGGGACTTAAAAATGAGCAGTTCTTC; d_gene: NA; v_gene: TRBV28; abundance: NA; j_gene: TRBJ2-1
CDR3aa: CASSESAGANVLTF; CDR3nt: TGTGCCAGCTCAGAGTCCGCTGGGGCCAACGTCCTGACTTTC; d_gene: NA; v_gene: TRBV18; abundance: NA; j_gene: TRBJ2-6
CDR3aa: CASSSGGTDTQYF; CDR3nt: TGCGCCAGCAGTTCAGGGGGCACAGATACGCAGTATTTT; d_gene: NA; v_gene: TRBV10-1; abundance: NA; j_gene: TRBJ2-3
CDR3aa: CASSGGAGGHEQFF; CDR3nt: TGTGCCAGCAGTGGGGGGGCGGGAGGGCATGAGCAGTTCTTC; d_gene: TRBD2; v_gene: TRBV9; abundance: NA; j_gene: TRBJ2-1
CDR3aa: CASSYNSAPPNEQYF; CDR3nt: TGTGCCAGCAGTTACAATAGCGCACCTCCAAACGAGCAGTACTTC; d_gene: NA; v_gene: TRBV6-5; abundance: NA; j_gene: TRBJ2-7
CDR3aa: CASSWVRPLVGEETQYF; CDR3nt: TGTGCCAGCAGTTGGGTCAGACCTTTAGTAGGGGAAGAGACCCAGTACTTC; d_gene: NA; v_gene: TRBV28; abundance: once; j_gene: TRBJ2-5
CDR3aa: CASSLPEVEEDTQYF; CDR3nt: TGTGCCAGCTCGCTGCCTGAGGTTGAAGAAGATACGCAGTATTTT; d_gene: NA; v_gene: TRBV18; abundance: few; j_gene: TRBJ2-3
CDR3aa: CASSPGQGSEKLFF; CDR3nt: TGTGCCAGCTCACCGGGCCAGGGGAGTGAAAAACTGTTTTTT; d_gene: NA; v_gene: TRBV18; abundance: once; j_gene: TRBJ1-4
CDR3aa: CASSPRDRGREQYF; CDR3nt: TGTGCCAGCAGCCCCCGGGACAGGGGCAGGGAGCAGTACTTC; d_gene: TRBD1; v_gene: TRBV6-5; abundance: NA; j_gene: TRBJ2-7
CDR3aa: CASSLSGGRFYEQYF; CDR3nt: TGTGCCAGCAGTCTTTCAGGGGGTCGGTTTTACGAGCAGTACTTC; d_gene: TRBD1; v_gene: TRBV27; abundance: NA; j_gene: TRBJ2-7
CDR3aa: CASSLGGGDDEQYF; CDR3nt: TGCGCCAGCAGCTTGGGGGGGGGCGACGACGAGCAGTACTTC; d_gene: NA; v_gene: TRBV5-1; abundance: NA; j_gene: TRBJ2-7
CDR3aa: CASSVNREREGRGTQYF; CDR3nt: TGTGCCAGCAGCGTAAATAGGGAGCGGGAGGGCCGAGGGACCCAGTACTTC; d_gene: TRBD2; v_gene: TRBV9; abundance: few; j_gene: TRBJ2-5
CDR3aa: CASSQGGGTDTQYF; CDR3nt: TGCGCCAGCAGCCAAGGCGGGGGCACAGATACGCAGTATTTT; d_gene: NA; v_gene: TRBV4-1; abundance: NA; j_gene: TRBJ2-3
CDR3aa: CASSLVQGYGYTF; CDR3nt: TGCGCCAGCAGCTTGGTACAGGGCTATGGCTACACCTTC; d_gene: NA; v_gene: TRBV5-1; abundance: NA; j_gene: TRBJ1-2
CDR3aa: CASSVFGGRTAGAQETQYF; CDR3nt: TGTGCCAGCAGCGTATTTGGGGGCCGGACAGCGGGGGCACAAGAGACCCAGTACTTC; d_gene: TRBD2; v_gene: TRBV9; abundance: NA; j_gene: TRBJ2-5
CDR3aa: CASSLAEMNSPLHF; CDR3nt: TGTGCCAGCAGCTTAGCAGAGATGAATTCACCCCTCCACTTT; d_gene: NA; v_gene: TRBV11-1; abundance: NA; j_gene: TRBJ1-6
CDR3aa: CASSPLIERAQQFF; CDR3nt: TGTGCCAGCTCACCACTTATAGAGCGGGCTCAGCAGTTCTTC; d_gene: NA; v_gene: TRBV18; abundance: NA; j_gene: TRBJ2-1
CDR3aa: CASSFRTSLDDAGAREVGNTIYF; CDR3nt: TGCGCCAGCAGCTTCCGGACTAGCTTGGATGATGCGGGGGCAAGGGAGGTTGGAAACACCATATATTTT; d_gene: NA; v_gene: TRBV5-1; abundance: NA; j_gene: TRBJ1-3
CDR3aa: CASSQESVFGYTF; CDR3nt: TGCGCCAGCAGCCAAGAGTCCGTTTTTGGCTACACCTTC; d_gene: NA; v_gene: TRBV4-1; abundance: NA; j_gene: TRBJ1-2
CDR3aa: CAIRETGVNTEAFF; CDR3nt: TGTGCCATCAGAGAAACAGGGGTGAACACTGAAGCTTTCTTT; d_gene: TRBD1; v_gene: TRBV10-3; abundance: NA; j_gene: TRBJ1-1
CDR3aa: CASRNFASLSTDTQYF; CDR3nt: TGTGCCAGCAGAAATTTCGCTAGCCTCAGCACAGATACGCAGTATTTT; d_gene: NA; v_gene: TRBV6-6; abundance: once; j_gene: TRBJ2-3
CDR3aa: CSAAGRSSYEQYF; CDR3nt: TGCAGCGCCGCAGGGAGGAGCTCCTACGAGCAGTACTTC; d_gene: NA; v_gene: TRBV29-1; abundance: few; j_gene: TRBJ2-7
CDR3aa: CASRQGAPDTGELFF; CDR3nt: TGTGCCAGCAGGCAGGGGGCTCCGGACACCGGGGAGCTGTTTTTT; d_gene: TRBD1; v_gene: TRBV6-5; abundance: NA; j_gene: TRBJ2-2
CDR3aa: CASSIPHGNPVWDRGIGGELFF; CDR3nt: TGCGCCAGCAGTATACCCCATGGCAACCCGGTGTGGGACAGGGGAATCGGCGGGGAGCTGTTTTTT; d_gene: TRBD1; v_gene: TRBV23-1; abundance: NA; j_gene: TRBJ2-2
CDR3aa: CASSALPGQGPEAFF; CDR3nt: TGTGCCAGCAGCGCTTTACCGGGACAGGGGCCTGAAGCTTTCTTT; d_gene: TRBD1; v_gene: TRBV7-6; abundance: NA; j_gene: TRBJ1-1
CDR3aa: CASSLVGDRVRNEQFF; CDR3nt: TGTGCCAGCAGCTTAGTAGGGGACAGGGTGAGGAATGAGCAGTTCTTC; d_gene: TRBD1; v_gene: TRBV13; abundance: NA; j_gene: TRBJ2-1
CDR3aa: CASSLSVGAAEAFF; CDR3nt: TGTGCCAGCAGTTTAAGTGTGGGGGCCGCTGAAGCTTTCTTT; d_gene: NA; v_gene: TRBV27; abundance: few; j_gene: TRBJ1-1
CDR3aa: CASSLSPSADTQYF; CDR3nt: TGTGCCAGCAGCTTATCGCCTAGCGCAGATACGCAGTATTTT; d_gene: NA; v_gene: TRBV7-3; abundance: few; j_gene: TRBJ2-3